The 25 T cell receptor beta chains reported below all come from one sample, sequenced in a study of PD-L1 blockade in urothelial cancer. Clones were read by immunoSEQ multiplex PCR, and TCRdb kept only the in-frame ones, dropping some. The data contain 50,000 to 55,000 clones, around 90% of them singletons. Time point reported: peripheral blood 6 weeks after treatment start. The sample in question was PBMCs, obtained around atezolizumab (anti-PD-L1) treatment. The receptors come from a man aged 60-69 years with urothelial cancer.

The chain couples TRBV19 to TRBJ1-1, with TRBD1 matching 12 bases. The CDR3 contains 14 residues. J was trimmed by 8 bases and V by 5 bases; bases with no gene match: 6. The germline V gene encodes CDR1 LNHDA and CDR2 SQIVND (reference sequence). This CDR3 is CASSVGTGGGEAFF. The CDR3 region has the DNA TGTGCCAGTAGTGTCGGGACAGGGGGCGGAGAAGCTTTCTTT.

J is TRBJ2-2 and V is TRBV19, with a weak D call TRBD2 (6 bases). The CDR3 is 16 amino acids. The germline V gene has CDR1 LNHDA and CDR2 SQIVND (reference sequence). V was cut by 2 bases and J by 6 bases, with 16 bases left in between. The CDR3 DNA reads TGTGCCAGTAGTATAATTAAGGGCTGGGGGGCCGGGGAGCTGTTTTTT. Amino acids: CASSIIKGWGAGELFF. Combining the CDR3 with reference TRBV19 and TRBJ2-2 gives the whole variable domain DGGITQSPKYLFRKEGQNVTLSCEQNLNHDAMYWYRQDPGQGLRLIYYSQIVNDFQKGDIAEGYSVSREKKESFPLTVTSAQKNPTAFYLCASSIIKGWGAGELFFGEGSRLTVL.

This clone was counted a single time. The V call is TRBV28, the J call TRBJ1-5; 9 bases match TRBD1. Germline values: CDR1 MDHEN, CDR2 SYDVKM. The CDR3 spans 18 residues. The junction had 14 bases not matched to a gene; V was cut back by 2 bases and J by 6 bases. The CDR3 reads CASSLMSLRDRDRQPQHF. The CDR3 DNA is TGTGCCAGCAGTTTAATGTCCCTAAGGGACAGGGACCGTCAGCCCCAGCATTTT.

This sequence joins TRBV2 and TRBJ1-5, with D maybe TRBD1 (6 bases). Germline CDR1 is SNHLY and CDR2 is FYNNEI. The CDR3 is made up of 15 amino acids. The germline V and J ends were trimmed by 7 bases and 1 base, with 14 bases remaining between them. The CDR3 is CASILDGQSNQPQHF. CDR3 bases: TGTGCCAGCATCTTGGACGGACAGAGCAATCAGCCCCAGCATTTT.

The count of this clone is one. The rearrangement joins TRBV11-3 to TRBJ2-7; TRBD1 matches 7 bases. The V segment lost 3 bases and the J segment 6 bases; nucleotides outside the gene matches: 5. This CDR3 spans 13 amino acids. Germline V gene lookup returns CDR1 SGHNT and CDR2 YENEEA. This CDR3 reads CASSFEGAGEQYF. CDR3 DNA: TGTGCCAGCAGCTTCGAGGGGGCCGGCGAGCAGTACTTC.

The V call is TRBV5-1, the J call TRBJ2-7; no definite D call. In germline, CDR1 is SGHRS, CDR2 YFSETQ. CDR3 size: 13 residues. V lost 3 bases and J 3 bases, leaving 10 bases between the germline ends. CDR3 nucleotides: TGCGCCAGCAGCTCCGCCGAGATCTACGAGCAGTACTTC. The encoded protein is CASSSAEIYEQYF.

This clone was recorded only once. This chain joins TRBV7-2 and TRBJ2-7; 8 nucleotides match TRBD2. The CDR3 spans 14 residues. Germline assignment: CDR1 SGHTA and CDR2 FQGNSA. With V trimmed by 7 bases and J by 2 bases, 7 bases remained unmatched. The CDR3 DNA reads TGTGCCAGCACTTTTAGCGGGACCCCCTACGAGCAGTACTTC. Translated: CASTFSGTPYEQYF.

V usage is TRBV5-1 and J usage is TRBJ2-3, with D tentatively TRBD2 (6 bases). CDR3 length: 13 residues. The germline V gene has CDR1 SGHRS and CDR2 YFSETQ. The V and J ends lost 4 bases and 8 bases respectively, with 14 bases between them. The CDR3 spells CASSAGGDVTQYF. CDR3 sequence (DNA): TGCGCCAGCAGCGCAGGAGGGGACGTTACGCAGTATTTT.

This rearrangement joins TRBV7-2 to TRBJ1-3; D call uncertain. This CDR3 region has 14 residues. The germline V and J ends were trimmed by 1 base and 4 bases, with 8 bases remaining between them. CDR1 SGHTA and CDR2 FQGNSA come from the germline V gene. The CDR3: CASSLGGTGNTIYF. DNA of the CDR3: TGTGCCAGCAGCTTAGGCGGTACGGGAAACACCATATATTTT.

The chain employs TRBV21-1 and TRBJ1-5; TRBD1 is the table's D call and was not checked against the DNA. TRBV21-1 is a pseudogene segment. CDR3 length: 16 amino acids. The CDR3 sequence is CASSKPDRVLNQPQHF. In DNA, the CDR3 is TGTGCCAGCAGCAAACCTGACAGGGTTCTTAATCAGCCCCAGCATTTT.

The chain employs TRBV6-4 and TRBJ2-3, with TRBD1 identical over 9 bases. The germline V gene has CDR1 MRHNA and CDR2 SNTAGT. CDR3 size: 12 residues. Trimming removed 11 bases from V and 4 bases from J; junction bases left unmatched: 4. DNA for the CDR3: TGTGCCGGACAGGGGAGGGCAGATACGCAGTATTTT. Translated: CAGQGRADTQYF.

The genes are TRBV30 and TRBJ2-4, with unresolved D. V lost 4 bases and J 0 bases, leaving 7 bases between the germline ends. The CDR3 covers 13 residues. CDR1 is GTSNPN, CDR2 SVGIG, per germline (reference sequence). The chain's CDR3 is CAWTGIAKNIQYF. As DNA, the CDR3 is TGTGCCTGGACAGGTATAGCCAAAAACATTCAGTACTTC.

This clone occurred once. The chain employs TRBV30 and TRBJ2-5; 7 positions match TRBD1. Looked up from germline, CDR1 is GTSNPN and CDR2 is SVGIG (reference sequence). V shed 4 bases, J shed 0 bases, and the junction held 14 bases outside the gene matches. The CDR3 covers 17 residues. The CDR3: CAWTGLGQPMYQETQYF. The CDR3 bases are TGTGCCTGGACCGGTCTGGGACAGCCGATGTACCAAGAGACCCAGTACTTC. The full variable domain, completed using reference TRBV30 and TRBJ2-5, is SQTIHQWPATLVQPVGSPLSLECTVEGTSNPNLYWYRQAAGRGLQLLFYSVGIGQISSEVPQNLSASRPQDRQFILSSKKLLLSDSGFYLCAWTGLGQPMYQETQYFGPGTRLLVL.

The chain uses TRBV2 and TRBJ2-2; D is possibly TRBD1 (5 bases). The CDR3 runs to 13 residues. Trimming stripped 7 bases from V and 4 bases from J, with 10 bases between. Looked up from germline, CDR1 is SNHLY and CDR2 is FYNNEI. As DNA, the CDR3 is TGTGCCAGCATGGGGCAGGGCACCGGGGAGCTGTTTTTT. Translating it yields CASMGQGTGELFF. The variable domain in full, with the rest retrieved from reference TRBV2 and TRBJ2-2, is EPEVTQTPSHQVTQMGQEVILRCVPISNHLYFYWYRQILGQKVEFLVSFYNNEISEKSEIFDDQFSVERPDGSNFTLKIRSTKLEDSAMYFCASMGQGTGELFFGEGSRLTVL.

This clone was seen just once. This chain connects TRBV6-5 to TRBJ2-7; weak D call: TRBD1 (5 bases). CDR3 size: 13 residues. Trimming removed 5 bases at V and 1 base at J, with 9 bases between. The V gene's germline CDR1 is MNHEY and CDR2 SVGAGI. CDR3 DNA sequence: TGTGCCAGCAGTCGCAGGGAATCCTACGAGCAGTACTTC. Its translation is CASSRRESYEQYF.

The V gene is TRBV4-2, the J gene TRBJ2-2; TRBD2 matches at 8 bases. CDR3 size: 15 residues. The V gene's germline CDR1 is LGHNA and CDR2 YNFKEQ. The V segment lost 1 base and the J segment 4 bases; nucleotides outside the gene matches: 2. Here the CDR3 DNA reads TGTGCCAGCAGCCAAGCGGGGGGGCCCACCGGGGAGCTGTTTTTT. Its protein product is CASSQAGGPTGELFF.

This chain's CDR3 is CASSIADRDREQYF. For the CDR3, the DNA is TGTGCCAGCAGCATAGCCGACAGGGATCGGGAGCAGTACTTC. The J gene is TRBJ2-7, the V gene TRBV21-1; the D call of TRBD1 is as the table states it, not checked on the DNA. TRBV21-1 is shown as a pseudogene. The CDR3 runs to 14 residues.

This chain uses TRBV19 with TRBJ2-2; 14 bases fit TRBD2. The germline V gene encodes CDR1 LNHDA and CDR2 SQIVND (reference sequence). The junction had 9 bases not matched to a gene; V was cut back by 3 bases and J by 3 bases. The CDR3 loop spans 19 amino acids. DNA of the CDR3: TGTGCCAGTAGTATCGGACTAGCGGGAGGAACCCTCGACACCGGGGAGCTGTTTTTT. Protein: CASSIGLAGGTLDTGELFF. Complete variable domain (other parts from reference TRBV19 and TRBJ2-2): DGGITQSPKYLFRKEGQNVTLSCEQNLNHDAMYWYRQDPGQGLRLIYYSQIVNDFQKGDIAEGYSVSREKKESFPLTVTSAQKNPTAFYLCASSIGLAGGTLDTGELFFGEGSRLTVL.

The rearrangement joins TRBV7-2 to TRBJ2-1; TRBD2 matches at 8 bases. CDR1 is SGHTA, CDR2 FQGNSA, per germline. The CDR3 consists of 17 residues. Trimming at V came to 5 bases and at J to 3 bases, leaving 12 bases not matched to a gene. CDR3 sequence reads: CASSPPRLATLYNEQFF. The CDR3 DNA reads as TGTGCCAGCAGCCCTCCCAGACTAGCGACTCTCTACAATGAGCAGTTCTTC.

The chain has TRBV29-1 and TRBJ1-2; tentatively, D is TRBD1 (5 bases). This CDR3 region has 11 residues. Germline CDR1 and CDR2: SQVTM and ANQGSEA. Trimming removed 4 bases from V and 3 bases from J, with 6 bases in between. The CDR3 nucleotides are TGCAGCGTTGGGGGCGACTATGGCTACACCTTC. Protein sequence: CSVGGDYGYTF. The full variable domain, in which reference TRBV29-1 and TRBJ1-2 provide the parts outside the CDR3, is SAVISQKPSRDICQRGTSLTIQCQVDSQVTMMFWYRQQPGQSLTLIATANQGSEATYESGFVIDKFPISRPNLTFSTLTVSNMSPEDSSIYLCSVGGDYGYTFGSGTRLTVV.

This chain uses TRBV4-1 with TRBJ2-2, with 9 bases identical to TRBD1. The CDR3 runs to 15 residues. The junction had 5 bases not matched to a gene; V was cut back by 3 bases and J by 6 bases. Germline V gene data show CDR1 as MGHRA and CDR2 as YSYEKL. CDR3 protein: CASSQGQGGAGELFF. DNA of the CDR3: TGCGCCAGCAGCCAGGGACAGGGCGGGGCCGGGGAGCTGTTTTTT.

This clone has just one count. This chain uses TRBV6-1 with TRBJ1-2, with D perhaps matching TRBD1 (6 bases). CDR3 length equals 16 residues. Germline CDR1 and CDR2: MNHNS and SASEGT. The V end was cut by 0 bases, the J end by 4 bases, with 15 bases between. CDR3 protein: CASSEALGARVYGYTF. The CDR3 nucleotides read TGTGCCAGCAGTGAAGCCTTGGGGGCGCGCGTCTATGGCTACACCTTC.

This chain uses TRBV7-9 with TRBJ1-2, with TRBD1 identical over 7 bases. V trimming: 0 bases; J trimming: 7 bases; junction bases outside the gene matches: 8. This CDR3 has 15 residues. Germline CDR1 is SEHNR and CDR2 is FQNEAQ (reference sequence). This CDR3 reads CASSLANRGNGGYTF. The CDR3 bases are TGTGCCAGCAGCTTAGCGAACAGGGGAAATGGTGGCTACACCTTC.

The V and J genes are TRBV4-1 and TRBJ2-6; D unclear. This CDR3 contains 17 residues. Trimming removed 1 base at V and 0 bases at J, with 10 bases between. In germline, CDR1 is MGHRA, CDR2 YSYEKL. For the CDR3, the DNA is TGCGCCAGCAGCCAAGGACACTTTATCTCTGGGGCCAACGTCCTGACTTTC. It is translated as CASSQGHFISGANVLTF.

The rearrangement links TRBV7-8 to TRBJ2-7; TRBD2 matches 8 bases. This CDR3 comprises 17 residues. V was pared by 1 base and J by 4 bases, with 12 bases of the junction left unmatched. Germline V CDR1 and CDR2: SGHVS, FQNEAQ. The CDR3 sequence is CASSLEGGRPRGYEQYF. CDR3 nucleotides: TGTGCCAGCAGCTTAGAAGGCGGGAGGCCCCGAGGTTACGAGCAGTACTTC.